This T cell receptor beta chain was obtained from a study of blood T cell repertoires in COVID-19 (dated by TCRdb to the early 2020s). Study-level background: Samples from collaborators originated in the United States, Italy and Spain and spanned both the acute and convalescent phases of COVID-19. The prospective study material was composed of cDNA or gDNA derived from T cells, B-cell-depleted T cells, or PBMCs. Deeply sampled blood TCRbeta repertoires from subjects exposed to, actively infected with, or recovered from COVID-19 were included in the dataset. The repertoires were made available in a free public database intended to serve as a resource for research on the immune response to SARS-CoV-2. The samples were drawn from the first 160 participants of the ongoing ImmuneRACE study and from over a thousand subjects provided by 6 global collaborators. Nearly every sample came with metadata listing a de-identified subject ID, COVID-19 status, age in years and sex. Where HLA class I and class II types were available, the types were taken from metadata supplied by the sample provider, not from assay-based typing.

Findings and caveats that apply to the study as a whole: Clinical and demographic metadata were provided uncurated, with the amount varying by source and participant.

The CDR3 sequence holds 15 residues, the cysteine and phenylalanine included. Just the 45-base CDR3 DNA is kept, in frame starting at base 1. Ends trimmed: V by 0 bases, J by 2 bases; bases unmatched to a gene: 3. The germline V gene supplies CDR1 SGDLS and CDR2 YYNGEE. Enrolling through a virtual design, the prospective study's participants ranged in age from roughly 18 to 95 years and lived across roughly 23 United States geographic areas. In the prospective study, participants were assigned to cohorts based on the clinical history participants reported in a screening survey and a study questionnaire. Recovered participants in ImmuneRACE Cohort 3 were defined as having two consecutive negative NP/OP PCR tests, clearance from a healthcare professional, or resolution of symptoms. In the prospective study, whole blood, serum and a nasopharyngeal or oropharyngeal swab were collected from each participant by mobile phlebotomists. Prospective study participants could optionally give additional blood draws and questionnaires over an approximately two-month period. Blood samples from the prospective study were shipped frozen or at room temperature prior to DNA extraction.

Worth noting for this clone: The antigen it binds to is not known. No base quality information exists; no much larger clone differs at one position.

TCRbeta CDR3 regions were amplified from genomic DNA using the immunoSEQ Assay, a bias-controlled multiplex PCR. Turning to the authors' computational methods: Within the assay, amplification of reference gene primers was used to estimate how many nucleated cells each sample contained. Sequence reads were collapsed and filtered to measure the absolute abundance of every unique TCRbeta CDR3 rearrangement. For each sample, productive Simpson clonality was calculated by taking the square root of Simpson's diversity index across productive rearrangements. TCRdb re-hosts the immuneACCESS table, in-frame sequences only. Its copies lack some clones; in the studies checked, an unresolved V gene accounts for under half of them, and the cause for the rest is not known. That table furnishes V, J and clone size, whereas the DNA furnished D and trimming. The sample has approximately 160,000 clones on record, around 84% of them singletons. In total, the top ten clones hold roughly 8% of the sample.

Here the chain combines TRBV9 and TRBJ1-1; TRBD1 fits 8 bases in the junction. Sequencing was carried out using PBMCs or T cells enriched from blood (not recorded which). This clonotype was obtained from a woman in her fifties or sixties who had recovered from COVID-19. Here the CDR3 is given as CASSVGGTGNTEAFF. The nucleotides are TGTGCCAGCAGCGTAGGGGGGACAGGAAACACTGAAGCTTTCTTT. The variable domain in full, with residues beyond the CDR3 obtained from the reference TRBV9 and TRBJ1-1 genes, is DSGVTQTPKHLITATGQRVTLRCSPRSGDLSVYWYQQSLDQGLQFLIQYYNGEERAKGNILERFSAQQFPDLHSELNLSSLELGDSALYFCASSVGGTGNTEAFFGQGTRLTVV.